A single TCR beta chain is shown here with its context. Its target is not known. The CDR3 spans 16 residues. Germline loops: CDR1 SGHRS, CDR2 YFSETQ. V lost 2 bases, J lost 1 base, and 5 bases stayed unmatched. These data originate in a study of cytomegalovirus exposure and HLA in healthy donors. Overall study findings and caveats: Using a false discovery rate of 0.05, a later analysis showed that approximately 17,000 TCR beta sequences were associated with HLA alleles. Roughly even sequencing depth across donors was the assumption behind the presence/absence analyses.

PCR amplification relied on 60 Vbeta primers (plus 13 Jbeta primers). Using immunoSEQ multiplex PCR, the repertoire was profiled, and TCRdb retains in-frame clones only, with some absent. The table includes approximately 170,000 clones, more than 80% detected once. V and J are TRBV5-1 and TRBJ2-2; 7 bases fit TRBD1. This clonotype originated in a male donor in good health and CMV-seronegative. The specimen was PBMCs. CDR3 in amino acids: CASSFTRDRNTGELFF. The CDR3 coding sequence is TGCGCCAGCAGCTTCACGAGGGACAGGAACACCGGGGAGCTGTTTTTT.